These 8 T cell receptor beta chains share one sample of origin, sequenced in a study of human T cells and chemical hapten exposure. Via MiXCR, TCRdb re-called the RACE reads, giving one row per CDR3 protein. Of under 450,000 distinct CDR3 sequences detected, 6% to 7% appear once; the ten largest clones hold over 5.5%. The time point: patch test 2, 6 weeks after DPC sensitization. Indicated treatment: therapeutic diphenylcyclopropenone sensitization with weekly scalp DPC. Material: whole blood, obtained in connection with sensitization to the hapten diphenylcyclopropenone (DPC). Every receptor here comes from a woman between 18 and 30 years old with alopecia areata. Some clones in this sample may be carry-over from other donors' samples.

The V and J genes are TRBV5-1 and TRBJ1-1; maybe TRBD1 (6 bases). CDR3 length equals 14 residues. V was shortened by 4 bases and J by 5 bases, with 15 bases between the two germline ends. Germline V gives CDR1 SGHRS, CDR2 YFSETQ. The CDR3 is CASSTRQEVTEAFF. CDR3 in DNA: TGCGCCAGCAGCACCAGACAGGAGGTGACTGAAGCTTTCTTT.

There are many counts of this clonotype. The V and J genes are TRBV12-3 or TRBV12-4 and TRBJ2-1; TRBD2 matches 13 bases. The CDR3 is 15 amino acids. The V gene end was trimmed by 6 bases and the J gene end by 10 bases; junction bases not matched to a gene: 9. The CDR3 region has the DNA TGTGCCAGCAGAACGGGACTAGCGGGGAGGGGCGAGCAGTTCTTC. As protein: CASRTGLAGRGEQFF.

In this sample, this clonotype turned up many times. The chain links TRBV12-3 or TRBV12-4 to TRBJ2-2; 11 nucleotides line up with TRBD1. This CDR3 comprises 16 residues. The J segment lost 5 bases and the V segment lost 4 bases, leaving 6 bases of the junction unmatched. Here the CDR3 reads CASSSEGTGGTGELFF. CDR3 in DNA: TGTGCCAGCAGTTCCGAGGGGACAGGGGGTACCGGGGAGCTGTTTTTT.

This clonotype came up a few times. The chain has TRBV3-1 and TRBJ1-1; TRBD1 aligns across 12 bases. J lost 11 bases, V lost 7 bases, and 23 bases had no gene match. Germline V CDR1 and CDR2: LGHDT, YNNKEL (reference sequence). The CDR3 contains 18 residues. CDR3 sequence reads: CASTGGPGKTGTGGIAFF. The DNA for the CDR3 is TGTGCCAGCACCGGGGGTCCTGGTAAGACCGGGACAGGGGGCATCGCTTTCTTT.

This clonotype has a count of ten or more. This sequence joins TRBV19 and TRBJ1-5; tentatively, D is TRBD1 (5 bases). Trimming left V 5 bases short and J 4 bases short, with 15 bases between. This CDR3 has 15 amino acids. Germline assignment: CDR1 LNHDA and CDR2 SQIVND (reference sequence). In nucleotides, the CDR3 is TGTGCCAGTAGTCCCGGGACGGCCGGGAATCAGCCCCAGCATTTT. It is translated as CASSPGTAGNQPQHF.

This clonotype was detected only a few times. V is TRBV7-2 and J is TRBJ2-3; D is possibly TRBD2 (6 bases). The V gene's germline CDR1 is SGHTA and CDR2 FQGNSA. The CDR3 contains 16 residues. The V end lost 0 bases, the J end lost 0 bases, and 10 bases lay between the germline ends. The CDR3 DNA is TGTGCCAGCAGCTTAGCGAATAGCGGAAGCACAGATACGCAGTATTTT. Protein sequence: CASSLANSGSTDTQYF.

This clonotype has more than one count but fewer than ten. The chain recombines TRBV20-1 with TRBJ2-1, with D possibly TRBD2 on 6 matching bases. This CDR3 contains 16 residues. CDR1 is DFQATT, CDR2 SNEGSKA, per germline (reference sequence). V gave up 0 bases and J gave up 0 bases, with 12 bases separating them. CDR3 in amino acids: CSAREGGPISYNEQFF. The CDR3 DNA sequence: TGCAGTGCTAGAGAGGGGGGACCTATCTCCTACAATGAGCAGTTCTTC.

This sequence joins TRBV11-2 and TRBJ1-3; D is unresolved. This CDR3 contains 15 residues. The germline V gene has CDR1 SGHAT and CDR2 FQNNGV. Between the trimmed V and J ends, which lost 5 bases and 0 bases, there was a span of 11 bases. The CDR3 sequence is CASSPLTSSGNTIYF. In DNA, the CDR3 is TGTGCCAGCAGCCCTCTTACTAGCTCTGGAAACACCATATATTTT.